The 10 T cell receptor beta chains given below trace back to one sample, sequenced in a study of T cells in Graves' hyperthyroidism and ophthalmopathy. Using RNA transcripts as the source, TCR beta CDR3 regions were amplified. The HTBI primer set served for first-round RT-PCR of the TCR CDR3. Using its own MiXCR run on the multiplex PCR reads, TCRdb lists one record per CDR3 protein. The sample gives hundreds of thousands of distinct CDR3 sequences, around 22% of which show up once; approximately 10% is in the top ten. Sequenced material: blood. These receptors originate from a woman in her 30s with Graves' ophthalmopathy.

This clonotype was seen more than once but under ten times. The CDR3 DNA reads as TGTGCCAGCAGCTTTGAGGGAGGGTACACTGAAGCTTTCTTT. It translates to CASSFEGGYTEAFF. V gene TRBV7-9 combines with J gene TRBJ1-1; no definite D call. Trimming removed 3 bases from V and 3 bases from J, with 11 bases in between. The CDR3 runs to 14 residues. Per germline, CDR1 SEHNR and CDR2 FQNEAQ (reference sequence).

The chain links TRBV6-5 to TRBJ1-5, with D uncertain. Trimming took off 4 bases at V and 4 bases at J, with 14 bases between the two ends. Germline V gene sequence: CDR1 MNHEY, CDR2 SVGAGI. The CDR3 contains 15 residues. The CDR3 region has the DNA TGTGCCAGCAGTTTCGGGCCACCGATTAATCAGCCCCAGCATTTT. Translating gives CASSFGPPINQPQHF.

At least ten counts were recorded for this clonotype. This rearrangement joins TRBV6-2 or TRBV6-3 to TRBJ1-2; D is unresolved. Germline-derived CDR1 and CDR2 are MNHEY and SVGEGT. V lost 4 bases, J lost 1 base, and 7 bases lay in between. The CDR3 loop spans 13 amino acids. The CDR3: CASSSRFNYGYTF. The CDR3 coding sequence is TGTGCCAGCAGTTCCAGGTTTAACTATGGCTACACCTTC.

This chain uses TRBV29-1 with TRBJ2-2; D unclear. The V end was cut by 6 bases, the J end by 0 bases, with 14 bases between. Germline V gene lookup returns CDR1 SQVTM and CDR2 ANQGSEA. The length of the CDR3 is 15 residues. In DNA, the CDR3 is TGCAGCGTCACCATAGCTGATACGAACACCGGGGAGCTGTTTTTT. Encoded protein: CSVTIADTNTGELFF.

This clonotype was recorded once. A read error may account for a junction end that differs from germline. This chain connects TRBV6-1 to TRBJ1-1, with D uncertain. This CDR3 has 15 amino acids. In germline, CDR1 is MNHNS, CDR2 SASEGT. The CDR3 DNA sequence: TGTGCCAGCAGTGAAGCGCTTCGAAGGAACACTGAAGCTTCCTTT. Translated, it gives CASSEALRRNTEASF.

This clonotype came up many times. The chain carries TRBV10-3 and TRBJ1-2; 10 bases are shared with TRBD1. Germline V lookup: CDR1 ENHRY, CDR2 SYGVKD. V lost 6 bases, J lost 3 bases, and 7 bases stayed unmatched. The CDR3 length is 15 residues. The CDR3 loop is CAISPGQGFDYGYTF. Here the CDR3 DNA reads TGTGCCATCAGCCCGGGACAGGGGTTCGACTATGGCTACACCTTC.

This chain uses TRBV20-1 with TRBJ2-2; D may match TRBD1 or TRBD2 (5 bases each). V was pared by 4 bases and J by 5 bases, with 14 bases between. Germline values: CDR1 DFQATT, CDR2 SNEGSKA (reference sequence). The CDR3 is 14 residues long. CDR3 DNA sequence: TGCAGTGCTACGCACGGGGCAGGAACCGGGGAGCTGTTTTTT. This encodes CSATHGAGTGELFF.

The chain combines TRBV12-3 or TRBV12-4 with TRBJ1-5; 8 bases are shared with TRBD1. This CDR3 has 14 residues. V trimming: 4 bases; J trimming: 7 bases; junction bases outside the gene matches: 6. CDR3 in DNA: TGTGCCAGCAGTTACACAGGGGGTGGGCAGCCCCAGCATTTT. Translated, it gives CASSYTGGGQPQHF.

The rearrangement links TRBV6-2 or TRBV6-3 to TRBJ2-7, with 11 positions matching TRBD2. CDR3 length equals 15 residues. Germline values: CDR1 MNHEY, CDR2 SVGEGT. V dropped 6 bases and J dropped 6; count of bases not matched to a gene: 10. The CDR3 is CASSLLGTSGGEQYF. Written as DNA, the CDR3 is TGTGCCAGCAGCCTCCTTGGGACTAGCGGAGGCGAGCAGTACTTC.

In its sample, this clonotype ranks as large. The J gene is TRBJ1-1, the V gene TRBV4-2; no clear D gene. V gave up 3 bases and J gave up 1 base, with 9 bases separating them. The CDR3 totals 14 residues. The germline CDR1 and CDR2 sequences are LGHNA and YNFKEQ. This chain's CDR3 is CASSQRVGNTEAFF. The CDR3 nucleotides are TGTGCCAGCAGCCAGAGGGTCGGGAACACTGAAGCTTTCTTT.